Below are 12 T cell receptor beta chains sequenced from a single sample in a study of blood T cell repertoires in COVID-19. The assay was immunoSEQ multiplex PCR, and TCRdb's table has in-frame clones only and misses some. The table lists 130,000 to 150,000 clones, approximately 80% of them singletons. The sequencing input was peripheral blood. The receptors here all came from a human donor in a cohort sampled during active COVID-19.

CDR3 residues: CASSTQWSSGNTIYF. Here the CDR3 DNA reads TGTGCCAGCAGCACTCAGTGGAGCTCTGGAAACACCATATATTTT. The chain carries TRBV28 and TRBJ1-3, with D unresolved. Germline V lookup: CDR1 MDHEN, CDR2 SYDVKM. V was trimmed by 6 bases and J by 0 bases, leaving 12 bases between them. The CDR3 loop spans 15 amino acids. Drawing the rest from reference TRBV28 and TRBJ1-3, the complete variable domain is DVKVTQSSRYLVKRTGEKVFLECVQDMDHENMFWYRQDPGLGLRLIYFSYDVKMKEKGDIPEGYSVSREKKERFSLILESASTNQTSMYLCASSTQWSSGNTIYFGEGSWLTVV.

The gene calls are TRBV6-5 and TRBJ1-4; possible D gene TRBD1, 5 bases. Germline CDR1 reads MNHEY; CDR2 reads SVGAGI. The CDR3 has 14 amino acids. Trimming shortened V by 6 bases and J by 8 bases, and 16 bases separated the two germline ends. The DNA for the CDR3 is TGTGCCAGCAGCTCGGGACTCCCTGGGGAAAAACTGTTTTTT. Its translation: CASSSGLPGEKLFF.

Written as DNA, the CDR3 is TGTGCCATCAGTGAGTCGCGAGGGGGGGGTTCCTACAATGAGCAGTTCTTC. This translates into CAISESRGGGSYNEQFF. The gene calls are TRBV10-3 and TRBJ2-1, with D possibly being TRBD2 (7 bases). CDR3 length equals 17 residues. The germline V gene encodes CDR1 ENHRY and CDR2 SYGVKD. The V end lost 0 bases, the J end lost 1 base, and 13 bases lay between the germline ends.

This clone was detected a few times. V and J are TRBV19 and TRBJ1-2; no reliable D call. V shed 7 bases and J shed 1 base, with 16 bases lying between them. The CDR3 has 15 residues. In germline, CDR1 is LNHDA, CDR2 SQIVND (reference sequence). CDR3 nucleotides: TGTGCCAGTACCTCCCGACTACATGTTAACTATGGCTACACCTTC. This gives the protein CASTSRLHVNYGYTF.

This clone was detected only a few times. The V call is TRBV6-6, the J call TRBJ1-1; tentative D call: TRBD1 (5 bases). The V and J ends lost 5 bases and 1 base respectively, with 20 bases between them. Germline V CDR1 and CDR2: MNHNY, SVGAGI (reference sequence). The CDR3 sequence is 17 residues long. CDR3 sequence: CASSHTAVGLKNTEAFF. The CDR3 coding sequence is TGTGCCAGCAGTCACACAGCGGTGGGACTAAAGAACACTGAAGCTTTCTTT.

The chain combines TRBV3-1 (or the pseudogene TRBV3-2) with TRBJ2-1; D not certain. V was clipped by 2 bases and J by 8 bases, with 7 bases between them. The germline CDR1 and CDR2 sequences are LGHDT and YNNKEL (reference sequence). CDR3 length: 12 amino acids. In nucleotides, the CDR3 is TGTGCCAGCAGCCAATTAGGAGATGAGCAGTTCTTC. It specifies CASSQLGDEQFF.

V gene TRBV5-4 combines with J gene TRBJ1-4; TRBD1 matches at 12 bases. Germline CDR1 and CDR2: SGHNT and YYREEE (reference sequence). CDR3 length: 14 residues. Losses at the gene ends were 4 bases for V and 8 bases for J; bases not matched to a gene: 3. The CDR3 DNA reads as TGTGCCAGCAGCGGGACAGGGGGCAACGAAAAACTGTTTTTT. Translating gives CASSGTGGNEKLFF.

This chain joins TRBV5-1 and TRBJ1-3; TRBD1 aligns across 8 bases. CDR1 is SGHRS, CDR2 YFSETQ, per germline. Trimming cost V 2 bases and J 0 bases; bases outside gene matches: 10. This CDR3 contains 18 residues. The CDR3 spells CASSFSGTGSFSGNTIYF. The DNA of the CDR3 is TGCGCCAGCAGCTTCTCCGGGACAGGATCATTCTCTGGAAACACCATATATTTT.

This rearrangement joins TRBV2 to TRBJ2-2, with TRBD1 matching 10 bases. From germline, CDR1 is SNHLY and CDR2 FYNNEI. Trimming at V came to 5 bases and at J to 3 bases, leaving 9 bases not matched to a gene. This CDR3 has 17 residues. CDR3: CASSSDRGKEDTGELFF. DNA for the CDR3: TGTGCCAGCAGTTCGGACAGGGGGAAGGAGGACACCGGGGAGCTGTTTTTT.

This chain uses TRBV29-1 with TRBJ2-2, with 15 nucleotides matching TRBD2. Germline V gene lookup returns CDR1 SQVTM and CDR2 ANQGSEA. The J segment lost 7 bases and the V segment lost 7 bases, leaving 4 bases of the junction unmatched. This CDR3 has 14 amino acids. This CDR3 reads CSATGLAGGGELFF. The CDR3, as DNA: TGCAGCGCCACGGGACTAGCGGGGGGCGGGGAGCTGTTTTTT.

This clone was found a few times. The gene calls are TRBV5-1 and TRBJ2-3; D gene ambiguous. Trimming stripped 0 bases from V and 2 bases from J, with 4 bases between. The CDR3 runs 13 residues. Germline loops: CDR1 SGHRS, CDR2 YFSETQ. For the CDR3, the DNA is TGCGCCAGCAGCTTGGACATCACAGATACGCAGTATTTT. As protein: CASSLDITDTQYF.

The V call is TRBV9, the J call TRBJ2-1, with a weak D call TRBD1 (6 bases). Trimming took off 4 bases at V and 8 bases at J, with 13 bases between the two ends. Looked up from germline, CDR1 is SGDLS and CDR2 is YYNGEE. The CDR3 is 13 amino acids. This CDR3 reads CASSTQQGHEQFF. In DNA form, the CDR3 reads TGTGCCAGCAGCACGCAACAGGGCCATGAGCAGTTCTTC. The whole variable domain, filled in from reference TRBV9 and TRBJ2-1, reads DSGVTQTPKHLITATGQRVTLRCSPRSGDLSVYWYQQSLDQGLQFLIQYYNGEERAKGNILERFSAQQFPDLHSELNLSSLELGDSALYFCASSTQQGHEQFFGPGTRLTVL.